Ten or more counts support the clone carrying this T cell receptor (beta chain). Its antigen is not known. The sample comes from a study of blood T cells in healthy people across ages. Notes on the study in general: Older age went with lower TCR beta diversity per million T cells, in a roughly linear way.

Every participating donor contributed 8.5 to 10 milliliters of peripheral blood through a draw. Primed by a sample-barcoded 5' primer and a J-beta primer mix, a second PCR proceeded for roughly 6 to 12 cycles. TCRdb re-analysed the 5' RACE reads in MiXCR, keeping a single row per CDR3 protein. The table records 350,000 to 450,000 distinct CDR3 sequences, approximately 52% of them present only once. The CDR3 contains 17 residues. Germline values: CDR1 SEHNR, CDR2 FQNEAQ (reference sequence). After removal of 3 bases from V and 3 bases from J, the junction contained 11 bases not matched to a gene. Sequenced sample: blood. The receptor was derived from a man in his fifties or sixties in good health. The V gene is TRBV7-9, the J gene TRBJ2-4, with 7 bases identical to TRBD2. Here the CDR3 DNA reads TGTGCCAGCAGCTTTACGGGTGCGGGGGTGAACAAAAACATTCAGTACTTC. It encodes CASSFTGAGVNKNIQYF.